This T cell receptor (beta chain) was recorded in a study of post-analysis software for immune sequencing data. Overall study results and limits: Higher frequency in patients than in controls was seen for about 5 TRBV segments, with TRBV5-6, TRBV5-1 and TRBV20-1 among them. People with multiple sclerosis had a significantly lower normalized Chao1 diversity than controls did.

Unique molecular identifiers featured in each of the TCR beta cDNA libraries. TCRdb reprocessed the PCR reads via MiXCR and lists one record per CDR3 protein. The table includes around 700,000 distinct CDR3 sequences, roughly three fifths detected once. This clonotype occurred once. Its matching antigen is unknown. This CDR3 has 14 residues. Germline CDR1 and CDR2: MNHEY and SVGEGT. V lost 4 bases to trimming and J lost 12 bases; unmatched junction nucleotides: 11. The rearrangement uses TRBV6-2 or TRBV6-3 and TRBJ2-4; 8 positions agree with TRBD1. The specimen was blood. The sequence was collected from a girl aged 2-10 years with multiple sclerosis. The CDR3 here is CASSSQGAGTDQYF. CDR3 nucleotides: TGTGCCAGCAGTTCGCAGGGGGCGGGAACGGATCAGTACTTC.